Listed below are T cell receptor beta chains from one sample, sequenced in a study of CD8 T cells in Susac syndrome. TCRdb called the immunoSEQ multiplex PCR reads again in MiXCR, with one record for every CDR3 protein. Here the sample spans 70,000 to 100,000 distinct CDR3 sequences, 85% to 95% being singletons. The sequenced material came from CD8+ T cells from PBMCs. These receptors were taken from a human donor in good health. CDR3s include the opening cysteine and the closing phenylalanine or tryptophan. The D gene is left open where the match is weak. The size field is filled for only some rows; it gives once, few, many or a size class.

CDR3: CASSSGQGGFQPQHF; DNA: TGTGCCAGCAGTTCCGGACAGGGTGGCTTTCAGCCCCAGCATTTT; D: TRBD1; J: TRBJ1-5; size: NA; V: TRBV12-3/TRBV12-4
CDR3: CASSIGQELAKNIQYF; DNA: TGTGCCAGTAGTATCGGACAGGAGCTAGCCAAAAACATTCAGTACTTC; D: TRBD1; J: TRBJ2-4; size: NA; V: TRBV19
CDR3: CSAEGPSWDEQYF; DNA: TGCAGCGCGGAGGGCCCCTCGTGGGACGAGCAGTACTTC; D: NA; J: TRBJ2-7; size: NA; V: TRBV29-1
CDR3: CASSLDTGIHGYTF; DNA: TGTGCCAGCAGCTTAGACACAGGGATCCATGGCTACACCTTC; D: NA; J: TRBJ1-2; size: NA; V: TRBV7-6
CDR3: CASSVSTGTPYEQYF; DNA: TGTGCCAGCAGCGTGAGTACGGGGACCCCCTACGAGCAGTACTTC; D: NA; J: TRBJ2-7; size: NA; V: TRBV9
CDR3: CSARVAVMNTEAFF; DNA: TGCAGTGCTAGAGTTGCGGTCATGAACACTGAAGCTTTCTTT; D: NA; J: TRBJ1-1; size: NA; V: TRBV20-1
CDR3: CASSLLGSPGEQYF; DNA: TGTGCCAGCAGTTTATTAGGGAGTCCGGGGGAGCAGTACTTC; D: NA; J: TRBJ2-7; size: NA; V: TRBV27
CDR3: CASSDPTGAPYEQYF; DNA: TGTGCCAGCAGTGACCCCACGGGGGCCCCCTACGAGCAGTACTTC; D: NA; J: TRBJ2-7; size: once; V: TRBV2
CDR3: CASSPRRGRETQYF; DNA: TGTGCCAGCAGCCCGCGGAGGGGCCGAGAGACCCAGTACTTC; D: NA; J: TRBJ2-5; size: NA; V: TRBV6-2/TRBV6-3
CDR3: CSARVATGIQETQYF; DNA: TGCAGTGCTAGAGTTGCTACAGGGATCCAAGAGACCCAGTACTTC; D: NA; J: TRBJ2-5; size: NA; V: TRBV20-1
CDR3: CASSLTGLQADTQYF; DNA: TGTGCCAGCAGCTTAACAGGGCTCCAGGCAGATACGCAGTATTTT; D: NA; J: TRBJ2-3; size: NA; V: TRBV7-3
CDR3: CASSSSSTGEAFF; DNA: TGTGCCAGCAGCTCCAGTTCGACAGGGGAAGCTTTCTTT; D: TRBD1; J: TRBJ1-1; size: once; V: TRBV7-9
CDR3: CSVESGETPEAFF; DNA: TGCAGCGTTGAAAGTGGAGAGACCCCTGAAGCTTTCTTT; D: NA; J: TRBJ1-1; size: NA; V: TRBV29-1
CDR3: CASGLIVQITDTQYF; DNA: TGTGCCAGCGGCTTAATAGTCCAGATCACAGATACGCAGTATTTT; D: NA; J: TRBJ2-3; size: NA; V: TRBV7-9
CDR3: CASASQGSKYNSPLHF; DNA: TGTGCCAGCGCGTCACAGGGCTCGAAGTATAATTCACCCCTCCACTTT; D: NA; J: TRBJ1-6; size: NA; V: TRBV6-1
CDR3: CSATRGQGLSQPQHF; DNA: TGCAGTGCTACCCGTGGACAGGGATTGAGTCAGCCCCAGCATTTT; D: TRBD1; J: TRBJ1-5; size: NA; V: TRBV20-1
CDR3: CASSPYRAPTDTQYF; DNA: TGTGCCAGCAGCCCCTACAGGGCCCCCACAGATACGCAGTATTTT; D: NA; J: TRBJ2-3; size: NA; V: TRBV3-1
CDR3: CASSLSSGGAYNEQFF; DNA: TGTGCCAGCAGCTTAAGTAGCGGGGGGGCTTACAATGAGCAGTTCTTC; D: TRBD2; J: TRBJ2-1; size: few; V: TRBV7-6
CDR3: CASSDRLNTEAFF; DNA: TGTGCCAGCTCGGACAGATTGAACACTGAAGCTTTCTTT; D: NA; J: TRBJ1-1; size: NA; V: TRBV13
CDR3: CSARGVLRNEQYF; DNA: TGCAGTGCTAGGGGGGTCCTAAGGAACGAGCAGTACTTC; D: NA; J: TRBJ2-7; size: NA; V: TRBV20-1
CDR3: CASSWGTASGNTIYF; DNA: TGTGCCAGCAGCTGGGGGACAGCCTCTGGAAACACCATATATTTT; D: TRBD1; J: TRBJ1-3; size: NA; V: TRBV13
CDR3: CASSPIGVANTEAFF; DNA: TGTGCCAGCAGCCCCATAGGGGTCGCGAACACTGAAGCTTTCTTT; D: NA; J: TRBJ1-1; size: NA; V: TRBV28